This T cell receptor beta chain stems from a study of T cells in Graves' hyperthyroidism and ophthalmopathy. This clonotype was observed many times. The CDR3 regions of TCR beta were amplified from RNA transcripts. The TCR CDR3 first-round RT-PCR relied on the HTBI primer set. TCRdb fed the multiplex PCR reads into MiXCR, producing one record per CDR3 protein. The table records hundreds of thousands of distinct CDR3 sequences, approximately 40% of them present only once. Source material for PBMCs was 10 ml fresh peripheral blood. CDR1 and CDR2 (germline): SQVTM, ANQGSEA. Trimming shortened V by 4 bases and J by 4 bases, and 16 bases separated the two germline ends. The CDR3 runs 15 residues.

The receptor was isolated from a man between 18 and 29 years old with Graves' hyperthyroidism. Source material: blood. The chain combines TRBV29-1 with TRBJ2-2; a possible D gene is TRBD2 (5 bases). The CDR3 coding sequence is TGCAGCGTTGTAGCGCCTAACGAGGGCACCGGGGAGCTGTTTTTT. Encoded protein: CSVVAPNEGTGELFF.